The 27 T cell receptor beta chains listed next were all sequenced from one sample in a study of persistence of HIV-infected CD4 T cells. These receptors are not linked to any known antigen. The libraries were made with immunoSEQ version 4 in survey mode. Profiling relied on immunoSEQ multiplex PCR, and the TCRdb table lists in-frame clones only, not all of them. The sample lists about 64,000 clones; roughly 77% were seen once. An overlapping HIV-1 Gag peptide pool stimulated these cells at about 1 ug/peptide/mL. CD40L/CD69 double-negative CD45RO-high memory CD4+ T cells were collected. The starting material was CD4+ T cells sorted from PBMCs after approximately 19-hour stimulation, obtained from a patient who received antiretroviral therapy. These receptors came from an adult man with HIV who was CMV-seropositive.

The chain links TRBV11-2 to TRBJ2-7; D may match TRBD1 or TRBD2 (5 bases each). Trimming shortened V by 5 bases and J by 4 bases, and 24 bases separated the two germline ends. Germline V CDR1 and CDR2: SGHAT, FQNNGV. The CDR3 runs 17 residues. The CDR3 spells CASSPEGRAVSWYEQYF. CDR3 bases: TGTGCCAGCAGCCCAGAGGGGCGGGCGGTATCGTGGTACGAGCAGTACTTC. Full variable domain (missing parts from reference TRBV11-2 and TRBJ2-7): EAGVAQSPRYKIIEKRQSVAFWCNPISGHATLYWYQQILGQGPKLLIQFQNNGVVDDSQLPKDRFSAERLKGVDSTLKIQPAKLEDSAVYLCASSPEGRAVSWYEQYFGPGTRLTVT.

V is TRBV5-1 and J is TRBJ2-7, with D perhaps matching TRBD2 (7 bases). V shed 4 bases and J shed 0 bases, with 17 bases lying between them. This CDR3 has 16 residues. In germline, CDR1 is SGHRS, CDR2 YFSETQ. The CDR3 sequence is CASSLRGGMGSYEQYF. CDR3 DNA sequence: TGCGCCAGCAGCCTGAGGGGGGGAATGGGCTCCTACGAGCAGTACTTC.

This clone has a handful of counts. CDR3 DNA: TGCGCCAGCAGCTTGGACCCGGGTAGCACAGATACGCAGTATTTT. Translation: CASSLDPGSTDTQYF. The chain combines TRBV5-1 with TRBJ2-3; D remains unclear. The germline V gene encodes CDR1 SGHRS and CDR2 YFSETQ. The ends were cut back, 0 bases at V and 0 bases at J, with 8 bases in the middle. The CDR3 runs 15 residues. Combining the CDR3 with reference TRBV5-1 and TRBJ2-3 gives the whole variable domain KAGVTQTPRYLIKTRGQQVTLSCSPISGHRSVSWYQQTPGQGLQFLFEYFSETQRNKGNFPGRFSGRQFSNSRSEMNVSTLELGDSALYLCASSLDPGSTDTQYFGPGTRLTVL.

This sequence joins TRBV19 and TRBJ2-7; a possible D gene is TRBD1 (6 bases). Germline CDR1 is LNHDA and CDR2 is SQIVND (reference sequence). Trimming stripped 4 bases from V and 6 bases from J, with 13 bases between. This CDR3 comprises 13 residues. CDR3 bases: TGTGCCAGTAGTACAACAGGGATGGTCGAGCAGTACTTC. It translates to CASSTTGMVEQYF.

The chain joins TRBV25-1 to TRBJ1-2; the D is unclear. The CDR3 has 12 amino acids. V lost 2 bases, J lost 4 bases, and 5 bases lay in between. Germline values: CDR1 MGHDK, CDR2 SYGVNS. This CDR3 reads CASSEQVYGYTF. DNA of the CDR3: TGTGCCAGCAGTGAACAGGTCTATGGCTACACCTTC.

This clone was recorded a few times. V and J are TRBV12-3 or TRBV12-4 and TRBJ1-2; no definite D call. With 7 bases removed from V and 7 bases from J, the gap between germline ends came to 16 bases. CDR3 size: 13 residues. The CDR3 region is CASTNPDTSGYTF. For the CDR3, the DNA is TGTGCCAGCACGAACCCCGACACATCTGGCTACACCTTC.

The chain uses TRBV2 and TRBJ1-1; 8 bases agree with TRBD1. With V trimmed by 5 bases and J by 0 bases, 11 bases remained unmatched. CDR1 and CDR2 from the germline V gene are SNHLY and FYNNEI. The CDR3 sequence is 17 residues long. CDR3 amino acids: CASSSSGTGLMNTEAFF. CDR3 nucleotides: TGTGCCAGCAGTTCGTCGGGGACAGGACTTATGAACACTGAAGCTTTCTTT.

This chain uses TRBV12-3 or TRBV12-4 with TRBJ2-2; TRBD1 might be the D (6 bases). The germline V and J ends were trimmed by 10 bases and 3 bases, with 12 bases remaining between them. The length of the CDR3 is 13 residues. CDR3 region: CATRGSHTGELFF. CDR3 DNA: TGTGCCACCAGGGGATCGCACACCGGGGAGCTGTTTTTT.

CDR3 sequence reads: CAWSPGGNQPQHF. The CDR3 nucleotides read TGTGCCTGGAGCCCGGGGGGGAACCAGCCCCAGCATTTT. This chain joins TRBV30 and TRBJ1-5; tentatively, D is TRBD1 (5 bases). Deletions cut 3 bases from V and 7 bases from J, with 13 bases between. The CDR3 consists of 13 residues. CDR1 GTSNPN and CDR2 SVGIG come from the germline V gene (reference sequence).

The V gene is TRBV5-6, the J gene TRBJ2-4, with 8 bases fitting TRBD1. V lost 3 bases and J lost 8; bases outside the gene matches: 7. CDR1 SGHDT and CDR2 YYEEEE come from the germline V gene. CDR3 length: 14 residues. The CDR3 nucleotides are TGTGCCAGCAGCTCAGGACAGGGATTGGACATTCAGTACTTC. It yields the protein CASSSGQGLDIQYF.

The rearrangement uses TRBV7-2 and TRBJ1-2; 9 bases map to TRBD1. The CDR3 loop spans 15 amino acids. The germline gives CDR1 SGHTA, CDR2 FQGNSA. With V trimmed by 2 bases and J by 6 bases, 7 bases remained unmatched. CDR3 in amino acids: CASSLTVRQGDGYTF. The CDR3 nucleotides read TGTGCCAGCAGCTTAACAGTCAGACAGGGGGATGGCTACACCTTC.

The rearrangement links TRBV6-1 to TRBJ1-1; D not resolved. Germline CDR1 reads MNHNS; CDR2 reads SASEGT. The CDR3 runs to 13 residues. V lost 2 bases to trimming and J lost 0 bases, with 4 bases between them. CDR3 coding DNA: TGTGCCAGCAGTGAAACAGTGAACACTGAAGCTTTCTTT. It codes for CASSETVNTEAFF.

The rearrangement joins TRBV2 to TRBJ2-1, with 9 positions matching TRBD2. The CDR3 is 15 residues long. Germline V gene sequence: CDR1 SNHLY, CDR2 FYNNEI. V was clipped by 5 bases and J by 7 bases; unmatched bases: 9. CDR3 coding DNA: TGTGCCAGCAGTCCTCGGCGGGGGGGTTGGAATGAGCAGTTCTTC. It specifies CASSPRRGGWNEQFF.

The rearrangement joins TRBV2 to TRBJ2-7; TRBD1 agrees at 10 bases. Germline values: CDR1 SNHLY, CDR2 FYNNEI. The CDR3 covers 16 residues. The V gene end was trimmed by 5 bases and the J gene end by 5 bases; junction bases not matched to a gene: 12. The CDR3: CASSLTRQGARNEQYF. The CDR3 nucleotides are TGTGCCAGCAGTCTTACCCGACAGGGGGCTCGGAACGAGCAGTACTTC.

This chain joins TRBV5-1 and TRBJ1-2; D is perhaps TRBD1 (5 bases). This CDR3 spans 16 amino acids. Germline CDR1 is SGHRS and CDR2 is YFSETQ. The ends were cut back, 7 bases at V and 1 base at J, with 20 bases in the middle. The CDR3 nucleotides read TGCGCCAGCGGCAAAGGGACCCAAGAGGGTAACTATGGCTACACCTTC. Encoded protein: CASGKGTQEGNYGYTF.

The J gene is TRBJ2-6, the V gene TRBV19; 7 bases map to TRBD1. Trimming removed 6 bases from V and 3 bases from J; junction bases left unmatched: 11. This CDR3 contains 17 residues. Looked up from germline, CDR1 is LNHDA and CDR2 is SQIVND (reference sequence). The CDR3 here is CASRNHRGSSGANVLTF. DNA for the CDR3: TGTGCCAGTAGGAACCACAGGGGTTCTAGTGGGGCCAACGTCCTGACTTTC.

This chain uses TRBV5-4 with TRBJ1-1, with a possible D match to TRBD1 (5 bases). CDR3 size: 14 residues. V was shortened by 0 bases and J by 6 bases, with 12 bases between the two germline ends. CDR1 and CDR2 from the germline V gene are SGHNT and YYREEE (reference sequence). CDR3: CASSLVGVGAEAFF. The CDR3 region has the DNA TGTGCCAGCAGCTTGGTAGGGGTTGGGGCTGAAGCTTTCTTT.

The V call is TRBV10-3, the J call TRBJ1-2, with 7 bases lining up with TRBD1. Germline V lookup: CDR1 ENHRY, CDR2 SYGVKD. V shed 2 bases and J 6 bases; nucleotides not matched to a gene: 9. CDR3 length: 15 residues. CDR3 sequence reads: CAISEGTVSRDGYTF. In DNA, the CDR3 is TGTGCCATCAGTGAGGGGACAGTTTCCCGGGATGGCTACACCTTC.

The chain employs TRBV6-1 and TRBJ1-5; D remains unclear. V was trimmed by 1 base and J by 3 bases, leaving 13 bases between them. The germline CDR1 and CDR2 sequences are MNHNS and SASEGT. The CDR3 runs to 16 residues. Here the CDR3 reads CASSEGALPPNQPQHF. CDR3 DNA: TGTGCCAGCAGTGAAGGGGCCCTTCCCCCCAATCAGCCCCAGCATTTT.

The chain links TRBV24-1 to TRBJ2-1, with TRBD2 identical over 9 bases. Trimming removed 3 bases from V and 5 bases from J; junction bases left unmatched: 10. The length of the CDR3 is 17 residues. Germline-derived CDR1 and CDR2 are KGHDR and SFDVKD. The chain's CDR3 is CATSDPPGTSQNNEQFF. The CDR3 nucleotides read TGTGCCACCAGTGATCCTCCTGGGACTAGCCAAAACAATGAGCAGTTCTTC.

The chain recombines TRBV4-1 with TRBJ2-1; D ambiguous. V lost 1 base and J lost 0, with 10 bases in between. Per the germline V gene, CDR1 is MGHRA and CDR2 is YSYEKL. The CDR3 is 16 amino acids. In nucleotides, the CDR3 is TGCGCCAGCAGCCAAGCCGGGCATAGCTCCTACAATGAGCAGTTCTTC. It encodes CASSQAGHSSYNEQFF.

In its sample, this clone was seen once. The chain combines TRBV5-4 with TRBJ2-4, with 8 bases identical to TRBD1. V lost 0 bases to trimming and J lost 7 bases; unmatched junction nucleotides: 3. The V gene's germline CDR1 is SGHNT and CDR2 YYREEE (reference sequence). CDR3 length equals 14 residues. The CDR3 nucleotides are TGTGCCAGCAGCTTGGCCAACAGGGGGAACATTCAGTACTTC. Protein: CASSLANRGNIQYF.

The CDR3 loop is CATQGSVKNIQYF. The CDR3 DNA is TGTGCCACCCAGGGTAGCGTCAAAAACATTCAGTACTTC. The chain has TRBV24-1 and TRBJ2-4; D may be TRBD1 or TRBD2 (5 bases each). The CDR3 is made up of 13 amino acids. Between the trimmed V and J ends, which lost 9 bases and 3 bases, there was a span of 11 bases. Per germline, CDR1 KGHDR and CDR2 SFDVKD.

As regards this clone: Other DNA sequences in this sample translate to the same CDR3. The CDR3, as DNA: TGTGCCAGCAGCCGACGGGGAACTAACTATGGCTACACCTTC. Translation: CASSRRGTNYGYTF. The J gene is TRBJ1-2, the V gene TRBV28; the D is unclear. The CDR3 sequence is 14 residues long. From germline, CDR1 is MDHEN and CDR2 SYDVKM. The V end lost 6 bases, the J end lost 0 bases, and 11 bases lay between the germline ends.

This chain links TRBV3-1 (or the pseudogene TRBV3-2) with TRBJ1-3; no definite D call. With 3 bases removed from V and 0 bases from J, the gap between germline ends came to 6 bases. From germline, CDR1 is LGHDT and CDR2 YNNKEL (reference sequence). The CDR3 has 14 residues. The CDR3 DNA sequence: TGTGCCAGCAGCCAGAGGGCCTCTGGAAACACCATATATTTT. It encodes CASSQRASGNTIYF.

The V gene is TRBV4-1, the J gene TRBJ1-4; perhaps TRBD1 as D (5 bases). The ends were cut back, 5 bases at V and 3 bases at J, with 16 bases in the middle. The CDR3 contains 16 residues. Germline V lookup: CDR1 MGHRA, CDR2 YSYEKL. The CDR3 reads CASSGRGEGSNEKLFF. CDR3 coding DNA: TGCGCCAGCAGCGGGAGGGGCGAGGGTTCTAATGAAAAACTGTTTTTT.

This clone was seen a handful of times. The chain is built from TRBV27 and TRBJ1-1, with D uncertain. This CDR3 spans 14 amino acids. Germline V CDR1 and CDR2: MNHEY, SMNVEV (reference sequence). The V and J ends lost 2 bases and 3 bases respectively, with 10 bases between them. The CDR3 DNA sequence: TGTGCCAGCAGTTTAGGGTGGACCCACACTGAAGCTTTCTTT. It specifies CASSLGWTHTEAFF.